This record looks at one TCR beta chain sequence and its context. The sample originates from a study of control samples from healthy donors and cancer patients. The CDR3 covers 13 residues. CDR1 and CDR2 (germline): MGHRA, YSYEKL. V lost 4 bases, J lost 5 bases, and 9 bases lay in between. TCRdb's table, derived via immunoSEQ multiplex PCR, lists solely in-frame clones and lacks some. The repertoire holds about 190,000 clones, about 91% seen once, with over 1.5% in the top ten. The sequenced sample consisted of blood. The chain joins TRBV4-1 to TRBJ1-5, with D unclear. The sequence was obtained from a man between 25 and 39 years old in good health. DNA for the CDR3: TGCGCCAGCAGCCTCTTCGGGGATCAGCCCCAGCATTTT. This gives the protein CASSLFGDQPQHF.